The 18 T cell receptor beta chains below all came from one sample that was sequenced in a study of T cell responses to AZD1222 COVID-19 vaccine. Libraries were prepared by immunoSEQ multiplex PCR; TCRdb keeps only in-frame clonotypes and omits some of them. Among around 140,000 clones listed, about nine tenths were seen once. The sequencing used peripheral blood, collected on day 0 of AZD1222 vaccination. These receptors came from an adult in good health.

V usage is TRBV7-2 and J usage is TRBJ1-1, with D unclear. CDR1 is SGHTA and CDR2 is FQGNSA in the germline V gene. CDR3 size: 17 residues. V was pared by 2 bases and J by 4 bases, with 20 bases between. The DNA for the CDR3 is TGTGCCAGCAGCTTATCAGCCGGGCCGGGCCCGTTCACTGAAGCTTTCTTT. Residues: CASSLSAGPGPFTEAFF.

This clone appeared a few times. This chain uses TRBV27 with TRBJ2-5, with 14 bases aligning to TRBD2. The CDR3 sequence is 15 residues long. V shed 5 bases and J 4 bases; nucleotides not matched to a gene: 3. Germline CDR1 and CDR2: MNHEY and SMNVEV (reference sequence). The CDR3 DNA reads as TGTGCCAGCAGTGCGGGACTAGCGGGGGTAGAGACCCAGTACTTC. It is translated as CASSAGLAGVETQYF.

The chain joins TRBV5-1 to TRBJ2-1; D might be TRBD1 (6 bases). CDR1 and CDR2 from the germline V gene are SGHRS and YFSETQ. The CDR3 runs 17 residues. The V end lost 2 bases, the J end lost 9 bases, and 24 bases lay between the germline ends. CDR3: CASSFGEGGTGLGEQFF. The CDR3 nucleotides read TGCGCCAGCAGCTTCGGGGAAGGGGGAACAGGGTTAGGTGAGCAGTTCTTC.

This rearrangement joins TRBV28 to TRBJ2-7; TRBD1 aligns across 7 bases. The CDR3 spans 13 residues. Germline V gives CDR1 MDHEN, CDR2 SYDVKM. Unmatched junction bases numbered 2, after V lost 6 bases and J lost 0 bases. CDR3 nucleotides: TGTGCCAGCAGGGGACAGCCCTCCTACGAGCAGTACTTC. This sequence encodes CASRGQPSYEQYF.

This clone was counted only a few times. J is TRBJ2-5 and V is TRBV12-3 or TRBV12-4, with 8 bases aligning to TRBD1. CDR3 length equals 13 residues. With 3 bases clipped from V and 5 bases from J, the junction kept 2 bases outside the gene matches. CDR3 DNA sequence: TGTGCCAGCAGTTTGGGACAGGTGGAGACCCAGTACTTC. This translates into CASSLGQVETQYF.

V gene TRBV6-6 combines with J gene TRBJ2-4; TRBD1 matches at 8 bases. The CDR3 covers 17 residues. Germline V gene data show CDR1 as MNHNY and CDR2 as SVGAGI (reference sequence). V shed 5 bases and J 0 bases; nucleotides not matched to a gene: 9. In nucleotides, the CDR3 is TGTGCCAGCAGTCGCATTACAGGGGGTCTAGCCAAAAACATTCAGTACTTC. Amino acid sequence: CASSRITGGLAKNIQYF.

This clone has only one observation. One end of the junction is discordant with germline, which a read error may explain. This rearrangement joins TRBV28 to TRBJ2-5; D may be TRBD1 or TRBD2 (6 bases each). The CDR3 length is 11 residues. Per germline, CDR1 MDHEN and CDR2 SYDVKM. The CDR3 DNA reads as TGTGCCAGCAACCTGAGGGGGGAACTGAACTTC. As protein: CASNLRGELNF.

This clone occurred a few times. The chain has TRBV7-2 and TRBJ1-4, with 7 nucleotides matching TRBD1. V gave up 7 bases and J gave up 8 bases; unmatched junction bases: 13. CDR1 and CDR2 (germline): SGHTA, FQGNSA. The CDR3 loop spans 15 amino acids. CDR3 sequence: CASKANRGGVEKLFF. The CDR3 nucleotides are TGTGCCAGCAAGGCGAACAGGGGAGGAGTAGAAAAACTGTTTTTT.

Worth noting for this clone: At one of its ends the junction is not consistent with the germline gene, which may arise from a read error. V usage is TRBV6-5 and J usage is TRBJ2-7; the D is unclear. CDR3 length: 11 amino acids. Germline CDR1 reads MNHEY; CDR2 reads SVGAGI. The CDR3 reads CASSYSHEQYF. CDR3 bases: TGTGCCAGCAGTTACTCCCACGAGCAGTACTTC.

The chain uses TRBV28 and TRBJ2-7; 12 bases map to TRBD2. Trimming removed 6 bases from V and 3 bases from J; junction bases left unmatched: 15. There are 18 residues in the CDR3. Germline V gene lookup returns CDR1 MDHEN and CDR2 SYDVKM. The CDR3 DNA follows: TGTGCCAGCAGGAACCGGGACAGGCTAGCGGGGGGGCGCTACGAGCAGTACTTC. It encodes CASRNRDRLAGGRYEQYF.

The CDR3 loop is CASSARPRGHEGYTF. Written as DNA, the CDR3 is TGTGCCAGTAGTGCCCGACCCAGGGGACACGAAGGCTACACCTTC. The chain is built from TRBV19 and TRBJ1-2; a weak D match, TRBD1 (6 bases). The CDR3 covers 15 residues. Germline V gene data show CDR1 as LNHDA and CDR2 as SQIVND (reference sequence). V gave up 5 bases and J gave up 8 bases, with 21 bases separating them.

The rearrangement joins TRBV9 to TRBJ1-3, with D perhaps matching TRBD1 (5 bases). The CDR3 is 16 residues long. The V end lost 0 bases, the J end lost 0 bases, and 10 bases lay between the germline ends. CDR1 and CDR2 (germline): SGDLS, YYNGEE. CDR3 nucleotide sequence: TGTGCCAGCAGCGTAGGACAGCTTAACTCTGGAAACACCATATATTTT. It codes for CASSVGQLNSGNTIYF. The entire variable domain, with the rest obtained from reference TRBV9 and TRBJ1-3, is as follows: DSGVTQTPKHLITATGQRVTLRCSPRSGDLSVYWYQQSLDQGLQFLIQYYNGEERAKGNILERFSAQQFPDLHSELNLSSLELGDSALYFCASSVGQLNSGNTIYFGEGSWLTVV.

This chain uses TRBV11-2 with TRBJ2-3; 7 bases line up with TRBD2. The germline gives CDR1 SGHAT, CDR2 FQNNGV. The trim removed 1 base at V and 2 bases at J, leaving 6 bases unmatched. This CDR3 has 16 residues. CDR3 in amino acids: CASSLGVTSATDTQYF. The DNA for the CDR3 is TGTGCCAGCAGCTTAGGGGTAACTAGCGCCACAGATACGCAGTATTTT.

V and J are TRBV4-2 and TRBJ2-7, with no clear D. This CDR3 is built from 14 residues. V shed 0 bases and J shed 1 base, with 7 bases lying between them. Germline V gene sequence: CDR1 LGHNA, CDR2 YNFKEQ. The DNA of the CDR3 is TGTGCCAGCAGCCAAGAATATAGGTCCTACGAGCAGTACTTC. It translates to CASSQEYRSYEQYF.

This chain links TRBV19 with TRBJ1-1; D remains ambiguous. The V end was cut by 2 bases, the J end by 4 bases, with 11 bases between. Germline V lookup: CDR1 LNHDA, CDR2 SQIVND (reference sequence). The CDR3 is 14 residues long. In nucleotides, the CDR3 is TGTGCCAGTAGTATATTTCTGAGGTTCACTGAAGCTTTCTTT. This encodes CASSIFLRFTEAFF. The variable domain in full, with the rest retrieved from reference TRBV19 and TRBJ1-1, is DGGITQSPKYLFRKEGQNVTLSCEQNLNHDAMYWYRQDPGQGLRLIYYSQIVNDFQKGDIAEGYSVSREKKESFPLTVTSAQKNPTAFYLCASSIFLRFTEAFFGQGTRLTVV.

The V gene is TRBV6-9, the J gene TRBJ2-3; D uncertain. The CDR3 loop spans 18 amino acids. V lost 3 bases and J lost 1, with 20 bases in between. Germline V CDR1 and CDR2: MNHGY, SVAAGI. The CDR3 DNA reads TGTGCCAGCAGTTACCCACGGGCCGTTTGCGGCGGCACAGATACGCAGTATTTT. Its protein product is CASSYPRAVCGGTDTQYF.

This sequence joins TRBV5-1 and TRBJ2-1; 9 bases match TRBD1. The CDR3 consists of 13 residues. Germline CDR1 reads SGHRS; CDR2 reads YFSETQ. V lost 3 bases to trimming and J lost 8 bases; unmatched junction nucleotides: 3. For the CDR3, the DNA is TGCGCCAGCAGCTGGGGACAGGGCTATGAGCAGTTCTTC. Translating gives CASSWGQGYEQFF.

In regard to this clone: This CDR3 is also generated by other DNA sequences in the sample. As DNA, the CDR3 is TGTGCCAGCAGCTTGGGGGACGGAATTTACGAGCAGTACTTC. Translating it yields CASSLGDGIYEQYF. The gene calls are TRBV5-6 and TRBJ2-7; D may match TRBD1 or TRBD2 (5 bases each). The CDR3 covers 14 residues. Germline CDR1 SGHDT, CDR2 YYEEEE. V lost 0 bases to trimming and J lost 4 bases, with 11 bases between them. Drawing the rest from reference TRBV5-6 and TRBJ2-7, the complete variable domain is DAGVTQSPTHLIKTRGQQVTLRCSPKSGHDTVSWYQQALGQGPQFIFQYYEEEERQRGNFPDRFSGHQFPNYSSELNVNALLLGDSALYLCASSLGDGIYEQYFGPGTRLTVT.